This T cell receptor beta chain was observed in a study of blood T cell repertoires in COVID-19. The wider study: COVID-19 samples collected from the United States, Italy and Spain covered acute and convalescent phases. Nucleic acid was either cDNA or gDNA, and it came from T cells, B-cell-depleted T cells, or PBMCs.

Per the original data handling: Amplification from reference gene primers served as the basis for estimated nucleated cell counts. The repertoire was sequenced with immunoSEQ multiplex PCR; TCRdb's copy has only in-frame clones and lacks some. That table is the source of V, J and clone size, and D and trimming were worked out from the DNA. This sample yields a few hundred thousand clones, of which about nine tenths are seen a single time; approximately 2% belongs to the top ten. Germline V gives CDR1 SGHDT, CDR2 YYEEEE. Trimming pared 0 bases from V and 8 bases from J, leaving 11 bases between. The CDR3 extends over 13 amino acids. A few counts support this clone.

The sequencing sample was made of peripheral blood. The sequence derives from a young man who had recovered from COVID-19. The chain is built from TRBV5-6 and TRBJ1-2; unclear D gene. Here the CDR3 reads CASSLANRGGYTF. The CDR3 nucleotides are TGTGCCAGCAGCTTGGCCAACCGGGGAGGCTACACCTTC.